This T cell receptor (beta chain) was documented in a study of response to subunit inactivated influenza vaccine. CDR3 size: 14 residues. With V trimmed by 0 bases and J by 0 bases, 1 base remained unmatched. The germline CDR1 and CDR2 sequences are DFQATT and SNEGSKA (reference sequence). TCRdb used MiXCR to reprocess the RT-PCR reads, holding one entry per CDR3 protein. The sample holds some 850,000 distinct CDR3 sequences, under 20% seen once. The sequence was obtained from a man aged 50-59 years who received an inactivated influenza vaccine. Source: PBMCs from blood, taken around 5 days after vaccination. This chain uses TRBV20-1 with TRBJ2-7; 8 bases map to TRBD2. DNA for the CDR3: TGCAGTGCTAGAGATAGCGGGACCTCCTACGAGCAGTACTTC. As protein: CSARDSGTSYEQYF.